These 24 T cell receptor beta chains came from one sample sequenced in a study of CD8+CD57+ T cells in acquired aplastic anemia. Patients chosen for sequencing had CD8+CD57+ cells that had expanded, as shown by flow cytometry. Genomic DNA, the template, was used for profiling of the TCR beta VDJ and CDR3. TCRdb itself ran the reads through MiXCR, one entry per CDR3 protein. The sample yields around 150,000 distinct CDR3 sequences, around half seen once. The sequenced sample consisted of sorted CD4+, CD8+, or CD8+CD57+ T cells (not recorded which) from PBMCs. These receptors all stem from a human donor with aplastic anemia.

This clonotype was seen at least ten times. The chain couples TRBV7-2 to TRBJ1-2; perhaps TRBD1 as D (6 bases). Between the trimmed V and J ends, which lost 2 bases and 4 bases, there was a span of 20 bases. The CDR3 is 17 amino acids. From germline, CDR1 is SGHTA and CDR2 FQGNSA. This CDR3 reads CASSLFRRGGRGYGYTF. In DNA form, the CDR3 reads TGTGCCAGCAGCTTATTCCGCAGGGGTGGGAGGGGCTATGGCTACACCTTC.

There are many counts of this clonotype. The CDR3 region is CASSRQGLTNEKLFF. CDR3 DNA: TGTGCCAGCAGTCGACAGGGATTAACTAATGAAAAACTGTTTTTT. The gene calls are TRBV6-1 and TRBJ1-4, with TRBD1 identical over 7 bases. V was pared by 5 bases and J by 1 base, with 4 bases of the junction left unmatched. The germline gives CDR1 MNHNS, CDR2 SASEGT. The CDR3 totals 15 residues.

This clonotype came up many times. This CDR3 is CASNGGPTNTGELFF. The CDR3 DNA sequence: TGTGCCAGCAACGGGGGCCCTACGAACACCGGGGAGCTGTTTTTT. The chain is built from TRBV12-3 or TRBV12-4 and TRBJ2-2; D might be TRBD1 or TRBD2, each matching 6 bases. The CDR3 runs to 15 residues. The V gene lost 7 bases and the J gene lost 0 bases, with 12 bases spanning the gap.

This clonotype was seen a single time. V and J are TRBV25-1 and TRBJ1-5; no definite D call. This CDR3 has 13 amino acids. Deletions cut 5 bases from V and 3 bases from J, with 8 bases between. Germline V CDR1 and CDR2: MGHDK, SYGVNS. CDR3 sequence: CASSPGVNQPQHF. The CDR3 DNA reads TGTGCCAGCAGTCCTGGCGTCAATCAGCCCCAGCATTTT.

CDR3: CASSPFEGARRDEQFF. In DNA, the CDR3 is TGTGCCAGCTCACCCTTTGAGGGGGCAAGAAGGGATGAGCAGTTCTTC. The rearrangement uses TRBV18 and TRBJ2-1; 7 nucleotides agree with TRBD1. The trim removed 3 bases at V and 8 bases at J, leaving 13 bases unmatched. This CDR3 has 16 residues. Germline CDR1 KGHSH, CDR2 LQKENI. The full variable domain, its missing parts supplied by reference TRBV18 and TRBJ2-1, is NAGVMQNPRHLVRRRGQEARLRCSPMKGHSHVYWYRQLPEEGLKFMVYLQKENIIDESGMPKERFSAEFPKEGPSILRIQQVVRGDSAAYFCASSPFEGARRDEQFFGPGTRLTVL.

This clonotype was found many times. The chain uses TRBV7-8 and TRBJ2-1; D might be TRBD1 (5 bases). The germline V gene has CDR1 SGHVS and CDR2 FQNEAQ. The CDR3 is 15 residues long. With 3 bases removed from V and 7 bases from J, the gap between germline ends came to 16 bases. In nucleotides, the CDR3 is TGTGCCAGCAGCTTGGGGCGTGCCCCTTTTAATGAGCAGTTCTTC. It encodes CASSLGRAPFNEQFF.

A note on this clonotype: The junction and the germline gene differ at one end; a read error may be behind it. The rearrangement uses TRBV10-2 and TRBJ1-2; possible D gene TRBD1, 5 bases. Germline V gives CDR1 WSHSY, CDR2 SAAADI. The CDR3 is made up of 14 amino acids. CDR3 region: CASSSGGDLYGYTF. The CDR3 DNA reads TGTGCCAGCAGTTCTGGGGGGGACCTCTATGGCTACACCTTC.

This clonotype was recorded at least ten times. The rearrangement uses TRBV5-1 and TRBJ2-7; the match to TRBD2 covers 7 bases. The CDR3 runs 14 residues. Per germline, CDR1 SGHRS and CDR2 YFSETQ. Losses at the gene ends were 6 bases for V and 6 bases for J; bases not matched to a gene: 12. CDR3: CASMNAGAASEQYF. CDR3 in DNA: TGCGCCAGCATGAACGCGGGAGCCGCTAGCGAGCAGTACTTC.

This chain uses TRBV19 with TRBJ1-2; D is unresolved. This CDR3 is built from 12 residues. The V gene's germline CDR1 is LNHDA and CDR2 SQIVND (reference sequence). Trimming took off 3 bases at V and 11 bases at J, with 13 bases between the two ends. This CDR3 is CASSMAGPKYTF. The CDR3 DNA is TGTGCCAGTAGTATGGCAGGACCCAAATACACCTTC.

This clonotype came up many times. The CDR3 sequence is CASSLAYGTEAFF. In DNA, the CDR3 is TGTGCCAGCAGCTTAGCTTATGGGACTGAAGCTTTCTTT. The chain recombines TRBV7-2 with TRBJ1-1; D gene ambiguous. The CDR3 runs 13 residues. V was shortened by 0 bases and J by 5 bases, with 7 bases between the two germline ends. Per the germline V gene, CDR1 is SGHTA and CDR2 is FQGNSA.

The rearrangement uses TRBV7-3 and TRBJ2-1, with D possibly matching TRBD2 (7 bases). CDR3 length: 11 amino acids. The V gene lost 10 bases and the J gene lost 15 bases, with 19 bases spanning the gap. Germline V gene lookup returns CDR1 SGHTA and CDR2 FQGTGA. The CDR3 DNA follows: TGTGCCACCACAAGGGGGGAGGGTATGTTCTTC. It codes for CATTRGEGMFF.

J is TRBJ2-5 and V is TRBV11-3, with no clear D. Germline V CDR1 and CDR2: SGHNT, YENEEA. Trimming left V 5 bases short and J 0 bases short, with 7 bases between. This CDR3 spans 13 amino acids. Written as DNA, the CDR3 is TGTGCCAGCAGCCCCGTGGACCAAGAGACCCAGTACTTC. Protein: CASSPVDQETQYF.

The table lists this clonotype with many counts. V is TRBV6-1 and J is TRBJ2-7, with a tentative D call TRBD2 (7 bases). Germline V lookup: CDR1 MNHNS, CDR2 SASEGT. V was shortened by 6 bases and J by 2 bases, with 14 bases between the two germline ends. The CDR3 loop spans 14 amino acids. Here the CDR3 DNA reads TGTGCCAGCAGACCCGCGGGGGCAGCCTACGAGCAGTACTTC. Translating gives CASRPAGAAYEQYF.

Note on this clonotype: The junction and the germline gene differ at one end; a read error may be behind it. V and J are TRBV3-1 and TRBJ2-2, with D possibly TRBD2 on 5 matching bases. In germline, CDR1 is LGHDT, CDR2 YNNKEL (reference sequence). The CDR3 has 14 amino acids. CDR3 bases: TGTGCCAGCAGCCAAGCAAGCGACACCGGGGAGCGGTTTTTT. It specifies CASSQASDTGERFF.

This sequence joins TRBV2 and TRBJ2-1; 12 bases are shared with TRBD2. After removal of 7 bases from V and 5 bases from J, the junction contained 6 bases not matched to a gene. CDR3 length: 15 residues. Germline assignment: CDR1 SNHLY and CDR2 FYNNEI. CDR3 loop: CASKLAGGLNNEQFF. For the CDR3, the DNA is TGTGCCAGCAAACTAGCGGGAGGACTAAACAATGAGCAGTTCTTC. Supplemented by reference TRBV2 and TRBJ2-1, the full variable domain reads EPEVTQTPSHQVTQMGQEVILRCVPISNHLYFYWYRQILGQKVEFLVSFYNNEISEKSEIFDDQFSVERPDGSNFTLKIRSTKLEDSAMYFCASKLAGGLNNEQFFGPGTRLTVL.

The rearrangement uses TRBV30 and TRBJ2-7, with a tentative D call TRBD2 (6 bases). V was pared by 5 bases and J by 1 base, with 15 bases between. Germline V gene sequence: CDR1 GTSNPN, CDR2 SVGIG (reference sequence). There are 14 residues in the CDR3. The CDR3 nucleotides read TGTGCCTGGGAATGGAGCGCGGGGTCCTACGAGCAGTACTTC. Residues: CAWEWSAGSYEQYF.

Worth noting for this clonotype: One base away lies a much larger clone, so this may be a sequencing read error. Because it lacks the conserved phenylalanine or tryptophan at the end, this CDR3 is likely a read error. V usage is TRBV12-3 or TRBV12-4 and J usage is TRBJ2-1; 9 nucleotides align to TRBD1. The CDR3 is 15 residues long. Trimming at V came to 5 bases and at J to 0 bases, leaving 2 bases not matched to a gene. Here the CDR3 reads CASSPDRGSYNEQFS. CDR3 nucleotide sequence: TGTGCCAGCAGTCCGGACAGGGGCTCCTACAATGAGCAGTTCTCC.

This clonotype was counted a single time. V is TRBV2 and J is TRBJ2-3, with TRBD2 matching over 7 bases. This CDR3 has 15 residues. Germline V gene lookup returns CDR1 SNHLY and CDR2 FYNNEI. V trimming: 6 bases; J trimming: 0 bases; junction bases outside the gene matches: 6. In DNA form, the CDR3 reads TGTGCCAGCAGCGAAAGCGGGACTAGCACAGATACGCAGTATTTT. As protein: CASSESGTSTDTQYF.

Concerning this clonotype: An end of the junction differs from the germline gene, which may be a read error. The J gene is TRBJ2-5, the V gene TRBV11-2; D might be TRBD1 (6 bases). CDR1 is SGHAT and CDR2 is FQNNGV in the germline V gene. This CDR3 is built from 16 residues. CDR3 amino acids: CASSLEIQGFQETQNF. The CDR3 DNA follows: TGTGCCAGCAGCTTAGAAATACAGGGTTTCCAAGAGACCCAGAACTTC.

This clonotype was detected many times. The chain links TRBV19 to TRBJ1-1; D not resolved. Per the germline V gene, CDR1 is LNHDA and CDR2 is SQIVND (reference sequence). The CDR3 runs 12 residues. Deletions cut 9 bases from V and 1 base from J, with 9 bases between. CDR3 sequence (DNA): TGTGCCAGCGCGCAGAGGAACACTGAAGCTTTCTTT. Amino acid sequence: CASAQRNTEAFF.

This clonotype was seen once. Relative to the germline gene, one junction end is altered; a read error may explain this. The chain is built from TRBV15 and TRBJ2-7; 10 bases are shared with TRBD1. The germline gives CDR1 LNHNV, CDR2 YYDKDF (reference sequence). This CDR3 comprises 16 residues. This CDR3 is CATSRGTGGYSYEQCF. The CDR3 DNA follows: TGTGCCACCAGCAGAGGGACAGGGGGGTATTCCTACGAGCAGTGCTTC. The full variable domain, in which reference TRBV15 and TRBJ2-7 provide the parts outside the CDR3, is DAMVIQNPRYQVTQFGKPVTLSCSQTLNHNVMYWYQQKSSQAPKLLFHYYDKDFNNEADTPDNFQSRRPNTSFCFLDIRSPGLGDTAMYLCATSRGTGGYSYEQCFGPGTRLTVT.

This clonotype turned up a few times. The chain is built from TRBV7-2 and TRBJ2-5; D is undetermined. The CDR3 has 13 amino acids. Germline CDR1 reads SGHTA; CDR2 reads FQGNSA. The V and J ends lost 5 bases and 5 bases respectively, with 12 bases between them. The CDR3 protein is CASSQHRSETQYF. The CDR3 DNA sequence: TGTGCCAGCAGCCAACACCGTTCGGAGACCCAGTACTTC.

J is TRBJ1-2 and V is TRBV20-1; 8 bases line up with TRBD1. Trimming at V came to 5 bases and at J to 2 bases, leaving 13 bases not matched to a gene. The CDR3 runs to 16 residues. The V gene's germline CDR1 is DFQATT and CDR2 SNEGSKA (reference sequence). The CDR3 reads CSAGQQDRAFNYGYTF. In DNA, the CDR3 is TGCAGTGCTGGCCAACAGGACAGGGCGTTCAACTATGGCTACACCTTC.

The rearrangement joins TRBV2 to TRBJ1-1, with D perhaps TRBD1 (5 bases). The germline gives CDR1 SNHLY, CDR2 FYNNEI. V lost 7 bases and J lost 1, with 13 bases in between. This CDR3 region has 14 residues. The CDR3 coding sequence is TGTGCCAGCAAATCCGGGGCAGGGAACACTGAAGCTTTCTTT. Protein product: CASKSGAGNTEAFF. Full variable domain (outside the CDR3, taken from reference TRBV2 and TRBJ1-1): EPEVTQTPSHQVTQMGQEVILRCVPISNHLYFYWYRQILGQKVEFLVSFYNNEISEKSEIFDDQFSVERPDGSNFTLKIRSTKLEDSAMYFCASKSGAGNTEAFFGQGTRLTVV.